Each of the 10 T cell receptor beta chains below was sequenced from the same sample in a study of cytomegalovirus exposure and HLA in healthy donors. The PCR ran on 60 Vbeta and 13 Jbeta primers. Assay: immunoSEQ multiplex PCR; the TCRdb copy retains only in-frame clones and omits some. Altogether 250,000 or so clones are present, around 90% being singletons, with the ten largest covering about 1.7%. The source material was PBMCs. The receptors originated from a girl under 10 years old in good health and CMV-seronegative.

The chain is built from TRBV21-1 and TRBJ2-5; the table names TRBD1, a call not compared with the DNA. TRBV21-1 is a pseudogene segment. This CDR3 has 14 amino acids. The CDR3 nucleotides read TGTGCCAGCAGCAGGAAGGGGAACCAAGAGACCCAGTACTTC. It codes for CASSRKGNQETQYF.

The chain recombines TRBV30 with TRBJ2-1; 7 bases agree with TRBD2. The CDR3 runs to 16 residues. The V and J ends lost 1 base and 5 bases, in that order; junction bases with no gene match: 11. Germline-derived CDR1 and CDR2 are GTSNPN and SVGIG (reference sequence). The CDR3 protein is CAWSEYGGSEDNEQFF. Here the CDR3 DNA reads TGTGCCTGGAGTGAGTATGGCGGGAGCGAAGACAATGAGCAGTTCTTC.

CDR3 amino acids: CASSHARGPGETQYF. For the CDR3, the DNA is TGTGCCAGCAGTCACGCTCGAGGTCCCGGGGAGACCCAGTACTTC. The chain links TRBV6-1 to TRBJ2-5, with D uncertain. The CDR3 is made up of 15 amino acids. In germline, CDR1 is MNHNS, CDR2 SASEGT. Trimming stripped 5 bases from V and 5 bases from J, with 18 bases between.

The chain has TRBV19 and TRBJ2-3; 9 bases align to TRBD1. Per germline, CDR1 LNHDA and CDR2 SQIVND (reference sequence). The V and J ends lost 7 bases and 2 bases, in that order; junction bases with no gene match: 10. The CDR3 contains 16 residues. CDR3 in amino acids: CASIAPGQGLTDTQYF. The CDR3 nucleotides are TGTGCCAGTATCGCCCCGGGACAGGGCCTCACAGATACGCAGTATTTT.

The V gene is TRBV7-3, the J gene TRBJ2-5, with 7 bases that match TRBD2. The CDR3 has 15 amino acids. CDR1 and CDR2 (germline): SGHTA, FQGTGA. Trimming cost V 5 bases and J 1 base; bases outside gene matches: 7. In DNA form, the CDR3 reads TGTGCCAGCAGCAGACGGGGGGTAATCCAAGAGACCCAGTACTTC. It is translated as CASSRRGVIQETQYF.

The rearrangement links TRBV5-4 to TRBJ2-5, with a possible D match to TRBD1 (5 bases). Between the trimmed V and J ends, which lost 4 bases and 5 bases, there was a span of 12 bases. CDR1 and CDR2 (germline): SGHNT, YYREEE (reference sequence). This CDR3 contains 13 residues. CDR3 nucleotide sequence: TGTGCCAGCAGCGATTGGGGCGCGGAGACCCAGTACTTC. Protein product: CASSDWGAETQYF.

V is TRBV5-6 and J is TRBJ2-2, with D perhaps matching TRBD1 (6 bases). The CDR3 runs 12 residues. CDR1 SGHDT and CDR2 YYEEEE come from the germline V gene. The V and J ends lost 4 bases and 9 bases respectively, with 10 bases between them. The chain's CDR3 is CASSPTGRELFF. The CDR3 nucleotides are TGTGCCAGCAGCCCGACAGGACGGGAGCTGTTTTTT.

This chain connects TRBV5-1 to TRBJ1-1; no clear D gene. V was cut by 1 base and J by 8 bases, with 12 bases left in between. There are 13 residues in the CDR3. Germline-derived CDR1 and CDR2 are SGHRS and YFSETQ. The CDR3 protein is CASSLSEATEAFF. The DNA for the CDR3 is TGCGCCAGCAGCTTGTCAGAGGCAACCGAAGCTTTCTTT.

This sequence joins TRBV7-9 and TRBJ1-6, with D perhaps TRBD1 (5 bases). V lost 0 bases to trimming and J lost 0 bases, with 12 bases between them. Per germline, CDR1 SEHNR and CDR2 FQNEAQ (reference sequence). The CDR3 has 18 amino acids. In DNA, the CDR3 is TGTGCCAGCAGCTTAGCGGGGCCGTGGTCCTCCTATAATTCACCCCTCCACTTT. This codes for CASSLAGPWSSYNSPLHF.

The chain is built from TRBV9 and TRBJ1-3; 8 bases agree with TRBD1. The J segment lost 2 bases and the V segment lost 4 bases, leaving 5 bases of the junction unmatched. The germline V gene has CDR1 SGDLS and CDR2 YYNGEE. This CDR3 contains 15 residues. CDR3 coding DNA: TGTGCCAGCAGCCCCTGGACAGGGACTGGAAACACCATATATTTT. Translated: CASSPWTGTGNTIYF.